A selection of T cell receptor beta chains follows, all from one sample in a study of regulatory T cells in long-lasting Graves disease. MiXCR was run by TCRdb on the multiplex PCR reads, yielding one entry per CDR3 protein. The sample includes some 230,000 distinct CDR3 sequences, about a sixth of them seen just once. Specimen: peripheral blood mononuclear cells (PBMCs), collected at new diagnosis, from a patient treated with antithyroid drugs. The receptors come from a female donor with Graves disease. Each CDR3 is given with its conserved first and last residue. The D gene is left open where the match is weak. The size entry is marked missing in some rows and otherwise reads once, few, many or a size class.

NA	TRBJ2-1	TRBD1	TRBV10-3	TGTGCCATCAGTGTACGGGACAGCTACAATGAGCAGTTCTTC	CAISVRDSYNEQFF
NA	TRBJ2-5	TRBD1	TRBV11-2	TGTGCCAGCAGCCAGCCGGGACAGGGAATGGCCCAGTACTTC	CASSQPGQGMAQYF
NA	TRBJ2-2	NA	TRBV11-1	TGTGCCAGCAGCTGGGGCCAGGGGGGACTAGGGGAGCTGTTTTTT	CASSWGQGGLGELFF
many	TRBJ1-1	NA	TRBV9	TGTGCCAGCAGCGTAGCGGGACTGAACACTGAAGCTTTCTTT	CASSVAGLNTEAFF
many	TRBJ1-1	NA	TRBV12-3/TRBV12-4	TGTGCCAGCAGGCCCGGTTGGGGGCGGAACACTGAAGCTTTCTTT	CASRPGWGRNTEAFF
many	TRBJ2-3	TRBD1	TRBV10-3	TGTGCCATCAGTGACACAGGGGGCGGCACAGATACGCAGTATTTT	CAISDTGGGTDTQYF
many	TRBJ2-3	TRBD1	TRBV7-3	TGTGCCAGCAGCTCCGGTCCCGGGACAGGTTCAGATACGCAGTATTTT	CASSSGPGTGSDTQYF
many	TRBJ1-1	NA	TRBV7-9	TGTGCCACAGAAATGCCAGGGAACACTGAAGCTTTCTTT	CATEMPGNTEAFF
many	TRBJ1-1	TRBD1	TRBV18	TGTGCCAGCAGTCCTAGGGGGCTAACTGAAGCTTTCTTT	CASSPRGLTEAFF
NA	TRBJ2-7	NA	TRBV5-1	TGCGCCAGCAGCCCCAACCCCCTAGGCTACGAGCAGTACTTC	CASSPNPLGYEQYF
NA	TRBJ1-2	TRBD1	TRBV4-2	TGTGCCAGCAGCCAAGGACAGGGGCTTAGCTATGGCTACACCTTC	CASSQGQGLSYGYTF
NA	TRBJ2-2	NA	TRBV27	TGTGCCAGTTCCGATTTGATGGCCCCGAACACCGGGGAGCTGTTTTTT	CASSDLMAPNTGELFF
many	TRBJ1-5	NA	TRBV19	TGTGCCAGTAGTGGGGCAGGGAGACCCCAGCATTTT	CASSGAGRPQHF
many	TRBJ2-7	TRBD2	TRBV6-1	TGTGCCAGCAGTCGACCGGCGGGAGCCTCCTACGAGCAGTACTTC	CASSRPAGASYEQYF
many	TRBJ2-7	NA	TRBV28	TGTGCCAGCTGGGGGTCCCCACCCATCTACGAGCAGTACTTC	CASWGSPPIYEQYF
many	TRBJ2-7	TRBD2	TRBV20-1	TGCAGTGCTAGGGGGACTAGCGGGATATCGAGCTCCTACGAGCAGTACTTC	CSARGTSGISSSYEQYF